These 9 T cell receptor beta chains share one sample of origin, sequenced in a study of shared clonotypes between healthy human individuals. Clones were read by immunoSEQ multiplex PCR, and TCRdb kept only the in-frame ones, dropping some. The repertoire has about 2.4 million clones, 93% of them found once; the top ten carry 0.36%. Sequenced: naive CD4+ T cells from PBMCs. Sample subset: CD45RA+ positively selected. These receptors all stem from a man aged 18 to 29 in good health. Some clones in this sample may be carry-over from other donors' samples.

The chain couples TRBV6-5 to TRBJ1-4; D unresolved. CDR1 and CDR2 from the germline V gene are MNHEY and SVGAGI. The CDR3 covers 14 residues. The germline V and J ends were trimmed by 6 bases and 7 bases, with 15 bases remaining between them. CDR3 loop: CASRFSPSAEKLFF. As DNA, the CDR3 is TGTGCCAGCAGATTCTCTCCCAGCGCTGAAAAACTGTTTTTT.

V usage is TRBV5-4 and J usage is TRBJ2-5, with D possibly matching TRBD1 (7 bases). This CDR3 comprises 18 residues. CDR1 and CDR2 from the germline V gene are SGHNT and YYREEE (reference sequence). Between the trimmed V and J ends, which lost 4 bases and 0 bases, there was a span of 22 bases. CDR3 residues: CASSQGGYRRTYQETQYF. The CDR3 DNA follows: TGTGCCAGCAGCCAGGGGGGATACAGACGAACGTACCAAGAGACCCAGTACTTC. Complete variable domain (other parts from reference TRBV5-4 and TRBJ2-5): ETGVTQSPTHLIKTRGQQVTLRCSSQSGHNTVSWYQQALGQGPQFIFQYYREEENGRGNFPPRFSGLQFPNYSSELNVNALELDDSALYLCASSQGGYRRTYQETQYFGPGTRLLVL.

This clone was seen repeatedly, ten times or more. The J gene is TRBJ2-1, the V gene TRBV28, with TRBD1 as a possible D gene (5 bases). V lost 7 bases and J 5 bases, leaving 15 bases between the germline ends. CDR3 size: 14 residues. Germline V gives CDR1 MDHEN, CDR2 SYDVKM. CDR3 region: CASIQSGLNNEQFF. The CDR3 bases are TGTGCCAGCATCCAGTCAGGGCTTAACAATGAGCAGTTCTTC.

This clone was picked up one time. The chain is built from TRBV11-3 and TRBJ2-7; D may be TRBD1 (6 bases). The CDR3 runs 13 residues. Trimming pared 5 bases from V and 9 bases from J, leaving 17 bases between. Germline lookup yields CDR1 SGHNT and CDR2 YENEEA. The CDR3 DNA reads TGTGCCAGCAGCATCCATCAGGGGTCCCCGCAGTACTTC. Translating it yields CASSIHQGSPQYF.

The gene calls are TRBV4-3 and TRBJ2-4; 7 bases agree with TRBD1. J gave up 10 bases and V 0 bases, and 6 bases lay outside the gene matches. The CDR3 is 14 amino acids. Germline CDR1 LGHNA, CDR2 YSLEER. CDR3 protein: CASSQDRGKSIQYF. The DNA of the CDR3 is TGCGCCAGCAGCCAAGACAGGGGGAAGAGTATTCAGTACTTC.

The chain is built from TRBV7-9 and TRBJ2-5, with D unclear. The better agreement between TRBJ2-7 and the DNA end casts doubt on the J call. This CDR3 is 18 amino acids long. The germline V gene encodes CDR1 SEHNR and CDR2 FQNEAQ (reference sequence). The CDR3: CASSDIGERTLASYEQYF. In DNA, the CDR3 is TGTGCCAGCAGTGATATTGGGGAAAGGACCCTCGCCTCCTACGAGCAGTACTTC.

This chain connects TRBV21-1 to TRBJ2-7; the D call TRBD1 from the table was never checked on the DNA. TRBV21-1 is reported as a pseudogene. The CDR3 covers 14 residues. The CDR3 DNA sequence: TGTGCCAGCAGCGGGGGACACAGCTCCTACGAGCAGTACTTC. Translating gives CASSGGHSSYEQYF.

The chain is built from TRBV5-1 and TRBJ2-1; D is unresolved. V gave up 1 base and J gave up 0 bases, with 8 bases separating them. The germline V gene encodes CDR1 SGHRS and CDR2 YFSETQ. The CDR3 consists of 15 residues. The CDR3 reads CASSLITDSYNEQFF. CDR3 coding DNA: TGCGCCAGCAGCTTGATTACCGACTCCTACAATGAGCAGTTCTTC.

The J gene is TRBJ2-7, the V gene TRBV5-8, with 8 bases lining up with TRBD1. CDR1 is SGHTS, CDR2 YDEGEE, per germline. Trimming cost V 4 bases and J 9 bases; bases outside gene matches: 12. There are 14 residues in the CDR3. The DNA of the CDR3 is TGTGCCAGCAGCGTCCGGGACAGGAGGGGTTTGCAGTACTTC. Protein: CASSVRDRRGLQYF.